These 18 T cell receptor beta chains were sequenced from one sample in a study of CD8+CD57+ T cells in acquired aplastic anemia. Patients who underwent sequencing had shown CD8+CD57+ cell expansion by flow cytometry. Profiling that covered TCR beta VDJ and CDR3 relied on genomic DNA as its template. TCRdb reanalysed the reads using MiXCR and keeps one entry per CDR3 protein. The sample records 150,000 to 200,000 distinct CDR3 sequences, about 45% being singletons. Sequencing was done on a sample of sorted CD4+, CD8+, or CD8+CD57+ T cells (not recorded which) from PBMCs. The origin of the receptors is a human donor with aplastic anemia.

The rearrangement joins TRBV4-2 to TRBJ2-2; TRBD1 aligns across 9 bases. V trimming: 5 bases; J trimming: 5 bases; junction bases outside the gene matches: 6. Per the germline V gene, CDR1 is LGHNA and CDR2 is YNFKEQ. The CDR3 loop spans 15 amino acids. Written as DNA, the CDR3 is TGTGCCAGCAGCGAGGACAGGGGCCCGACCGGGGAGCTGTTTTTT. This codes for CASSEDRGPTGELFF.

The chain is built from TRBV7-8 and TRBJ1-1, with 10 bases lining up with TRBD1. Germline CDR1 and CDR2: SGHVS and FQNEAQ. J lost 4 bases, V lost 3 bases, and 2 bases had no gene match. The CDR3 length is 14 residues. The CDR3 nucleotides read TGTGCCAGCAGCTTCCGGACAGGGGGCACTGAAGCTTTCTTT. As protein: CASSFRTGGTEAFF.

This clonotype was counted many times. The V and J genes are TRBV24-1 and TRBJ1-2, with D maybe TRBD1 (5 bases). Germline V gives CDR1 KGHDR, CDR2 SFDVKD. Trimming stripped 3 bases from V and 7 bases from J, with 20 bases between. This CDR3 has 16 residues. CDR3 region: CATSDPTGDHTAGYTF. In nucleotides, the CDR3 is TGTGCCACCAGTGATCCCACCGGGGACCACACGGCTGGCTACACCTTC.

In this sample, this clonotype turned up a few times. This chain connects TRBV24-1 to TRBJ1-2, with 11 bases matching TRBD1. The CDR3 has 15 residues. V lost 3 bases, J lost 3 bases, and 2 bases stayed unmatched. The V gene's germline CDR1 is KGHDR and CDR2 SFDVKD. The CDR3 DNA sequence: TGTGCCACCAGTGATCCGGGACAGGGGGACTATGGCTACACCTTC. Its protein product is CATSDPGQGDYGYTF.

Only one count was recorded for this clonotype. J is TRBJ2-7 and V is TRBV15; D is undetermined. This CDR3 contains 15 residues. V was trimmed by 0 bases and J by 4 bases, leaving 13 bases between them. Germline V gene lookup returns CDR1 LNHNV and CDR2 YYDKDF (reference sequence). The CDR3 DNA sequence: TGTGCCACCAGCAGAGATCCTTCCCCTCATTACGAGCAGTACTTC. The encoded protein is CATSRDPSPHYEQYF.

DNA for the CDR3: TGTGCCAGCAGTGCTCCGGACAGGGAATTGTATAACTACGAGCAGTACTTC. This gives the protein CASSAPDRELYNYEQYF. The gene calls are TRBV6-1 and TRBJ2-7, with 8 positions matching TRBD1. CDR3 length equals 17 residues. The V and J ends lost 4 bases and 3 bases, in that order; junction bases with no gene match: 14. Germline V gives CDR1 MNHNS, CDR2 SASEGT.

This clonotype was counted a few times. J is TRBJ1-5 and V is TRBV10-3; D not resolved. The germline V and J ends were trimmed by 10 bases and 6 bases, with 16 bases remaining between them. The CDR3 has 13 residues. In germline, CDR1 is ENHRY, CDR2 SYGVKD. The CDR3 coding sequence is TGTGCCACCCAAATGTTGGGTGGTCAGCCCCAGCATTTT. Encoded protein: CATQMLGGQPQHF.

This clonotype was observed at least ten times. The chain is built from TRBV6-1 and TRBJ1-3, with 8 bases lining up with TRBD1. V was pared by 1 base and J by 7 bases, with 3 bases of the junction left unmatched. Germline-derived CDR1 and CDR2 are MNHNS and SASEGT. This CDR3 spans 14 amino acids. CDR3 DNA: TGTGCCAGCAGTGAAGGGGCAGGGGGCAACACCATATATTTT. This encodes CASSEGAGGNTIYF.

The chain couples TRBV7-8 to TRBJ2-7; D remains unclear. Looked up from germline, CDR1 is SGHVS and CDR2 is FQNEAQ. This CDR3 region has 15 residues. V lost 0 bases and J 2 bases, leaving 11 bases between the germline ends. The CDR3 region is CASSLAGIKAYEQYF. In nucleotides, the CDR3 is TGTGCCAGCAGCTTAGCGGGAATTAAGGCCTACGAGCAGTACTTC.

The genes are TRBV7-8 and TRBJ2-3, with 8 positions matching TRBD2. The CDR3 contains 13 residues. J lost 11 bases, V lost 5 bases, and 9 bases had no gene match. Germline V lookup: CDR1 SGHVS, CDR2 FQNEAQ. The CDR3 nucleotides read TGTGCCAGCAGCCAAGGACTGGCGGGAGGGCAGTATTTT. Protein: CASSQGLAGGQYF.

The chain combines TRBV9 with TRBJ1-5; D may be TRBD1 (5 bases). Trimming took 0 bases from V and 4 from J, leaving 8 bases between them. The germline CDR1 and CDR2 sequences are SGDLS and YYNGEE. CDR3 length: 14 residues. As DNA, the CDR3 is TGTGCCAGCAGCGTAGGGGGACCAAATCAGCCCCAGCATTTT. Translating gives CASSVGGPNQPQHF.

The rearrangement uses TRBV2 and TRBJ2-2, with D perhaps TRBD1 (5 bases). Germline V gene data show CDR1 as SNHLY and CDR2 as FYNNEI. Trimming took off 1 base at V and 3 bases at J, with 12 bases between the two ends. This CDR3 comprises 16 residues. CDR3 protein: CASSEGTRGYTGELFF. CDR3 DNA: TGTGCCAGCAGTGAAGGCACAAGGGGCTACACCGGGGAGCTGTTTTTT.

This sequence joins TRBV19 and TRBJ2-3, with D uncertain. Trimming stripped 1 base from V and 0 bases from J, with 8 bases between. The CDR3 sequence is 15 residues long. Per the germline V gene, CDR1 is LNHDA and CDR2 is SQIVND (reference sequence). The CDR3 spells CASSIGTTSTDTQYF. CDR3 sequence (DNA): TGTGCCAGTAGTATAGGTACAACTAGCACAGATACGCAGTATTTT. The whole variable domain, filled in from reference TRBV19 and TRBJ2-3, reads DGGITQSPKYLFRKEGQNVTLSCEQNLNHDAMYWYRQDPGQGLRLIYYSQIVNDFQKGDIAEGYSVSREKKESFPLTVTSAQKNPTAFYLCASSIGTTSTDTQYFGPGTRLTVL.

This clonotype was recorded at least ten times. This chain links TRBV5-5 with TRBJ2-7; 11 positions match TRBD2. Germline loops: CDR1 SGHKS, CDR2 YYEKEE (reference sequence). Trimming cost V 4 bases and J 7 bases; bases outside gene matches: 13. The CDR3 is made up of 16 amino acids. Here the CDR3 reads CASSSGTSGTLKEQYF. The DNA of the CDR3 is TGTGCCAGCAGCAGCGGGACTAGCGGAACTTTGAAAGAGCAGTACTTC.

In this sample, this clonotype turned up many times. The gene calls are TRBV2 and TRBJ1-3; D is unresolved. This CDR3 contains 17 residues. V was shortened by 1 base and J by 3 bases, with 16 bases between the two germline ends. Germline V lookup: CDR1 SNHLY, CDR2 FYNNEI. The CDR3 protein is CASSEGRRGVGGNTIYF. In DNA, the CDR3 is TGTGCCAGCAGTGAAGGGCGGCGGGGTGTAGGTGGAAACACCATATATTTT.

The chain carries TRBV7-8 and TRBJ2-3; 10 nucleotides match TRBD2. There are 15 residues in the CDR3. Trimming at V came to 1 base and at J to 6 bases, leaving 4 bases not matched to a gene. Germline V gene sequence: CDR1 SGHVS, CDR2 FQNEAQ. The CDR3 is CASSLGGLAVDTQYF. The CDR3 region has the DNA TGTGCCAGCAGCTTAGGAGGACTAGCGGTGGATACGCAGTATTTT.

This clonotype was seen at least ten times. This chain links TRBV6-1 with TRBJ1-3; the D gene is possibly TRBD1 (5 bases). V was trimmed by 2 bases and J by 2 bases, leaving 7 bases between them. The length of the CDR3 is 14 residues. Germline V gene lookup returns CDR1 MNHNS and CDR2 SASEGT. The CDR3 loop reads CASSESRAGNTIYF. The CDR3 bases are TGTGCCAGCAGTGAAAGCAGGGCTGGAAACACCATATATTTT.

In its sample, this clonotype was seen many times. The gene calls are TRBV20-1 and TRBJ1-2; possibly TRBD1 for D (5 bases). The CDR3 length is 15 residues. Germline CDR1 is DFQATT and CDR2 is SNEGSKA (reference sequence). The V end was cut by 3 bases, the J end by 1 base, with 15 bases between. The CDR3 sequence: CSASPVLQVNYGYTF. As DNA, the CDR3 is TGCAGTGCTAGCCCTGTTTTACAGGTTAACTATGGCTACACCTTC.